One and the same sample provided the 32 T cell receptor beta chains below, sequenced in a study of T cell responses to AZD1222 COVID-19 vaccine. Libraries were prepared by immunoSEQ multiplex PCR; TCRdb keeps only in-frame clonotypes and omits some of them. The repertoire consists of roughly 80,000 clones, with around 90% occurring once and the leading ten covering about 5.5%. Source: peripheral blood, taken on day 0 of MenACWY control vaccination. These receptor sequences come from an adult in good health.

The table lists this clone with a count of one. The chain has TRBV7-2 and TRBJ2-5; perhaps TRBD2 as D (5 bases). V lost 1 base to trimming and J lost 3 bases, with 6 bases between them. Germline V gene sequence: CDR1 SGHTA, CDR2 FQGNSA. The CDR3 runs to 13 residues. CDR3 DNA sequence: TGTGCCAGCAGCTTAGGGGAGAAAGAGACCCAGTACTTC. It specifies CASSLGEKETQYF.

The CDR3 DNA is TGCGCCAGCAGCCAGTTGACAGGGGGAGCCTATGGCTACACCTTC. This translates into CASSQLTGGAYGYTF. V is TRBV4-3 and J is TRBJ1-2, with TRBD1 matching 9 bases. J was trimmed by 4 bases and V by 3 bases; bases with no gene match: 6. Germline V CDR1 and CDR2: LGHNA, YSLEER. CDR3 length: 15 residues.

The chain joins TRBV7-2 to TRBJ1-1; D is ambiguous. V was trimmed by 5 bases and J by 6 bases, leaving 10 bases between them. Germline CDR1 SGHTA, CDR2 FQGNSA. The CDR3 has 12 amino acids. The CDR3 here is CASSPLVAEAFF. The CDR3, as DNA: TGTGCCAGCAGCCCCTTAGTGGCTGAAGCTTTCTTT.

The chain recombines TRBV4-1 with TRBJ2-3; possibly TRBD2 for D (5 bases). Germline V gene lookup returns CDR1 MGHRA and CDR2 YSYEKL. Trimming stripped 1 base from V and 3 bases from J, with 11 bases between. The CDR3 sequence is 15 residues long. CDR3 region: CASSQVEDGTDTQYF. CDR3 DNA: TGCGCCAGCAGCCAAGTGGAGGACGGGACAGATACGCAGTATTTT.

The chain joins TRBV6-5 to TRBJ1-2; a possible D gene is TRBD1 (6 bases). Between the trimmed V and J ends, which lost 2 bases and 1 base, there was a span of 11 bases. The CDR3 is 15 residues long. The germline V gene has CDR1 MNHEY and CDR2 SVGAGI. CDR3 in amino acids: CASSYAQGINYGYTF. DNA for the CDR3: TGTGCCAGCAGTTACGCGCAGGGGATTAACTATGGCTACACCTTC.

This rearrangement joins TRBV15 to TRBJ2-4; 9 positions match TRBD1. V shed 5 bases and J 0 bases; nucleotides not matched to a gene: 8. This CDR3 has 17 residues. Germline assignment: CDR1 LNHNV and CDR2 YYDKDF (reference sequence). The CDR3 DNA reads as TGTGCCACCAGCTGGGACAGGGCTGGTTTAGCCAAAAACATTCAGTACTTC. Translating it yields CATSWDRAGLAKNIQYF. Supplemented by reference TRBV15 and TRBJ2-4, the full variable domain reads DAMVIQNPRYQVTQFGKPVTLSCSQTLNHNVMYWYQQKSSQAPKLLFHYYDKDFNNEADTPDNFQSRRPNTSFCFLDIRSPGLGDTAMYLCATSWDRAGLAKNIQYFGAGTRLSVL.

J is TRBJ1-2 and V is TRBV30, with D possibly matching TRBD1 (6 bases). This CDR3 has 13 amino acids. Per the germline V gene, CDR1 is GTSNPN and CDR2 is SVGIG (reference sequence). V was shortened by 0 bases and J by 7 bases, with 12 bases between the two germline ends. This chain's CDR3 is CAWSVPGGRGYTF. The CDR3 region has the DNA TGTGCCTGGAGTGTACCGGGGGGCCGTGGCTACACCTTC.

A remark on this clone: At one boundary the junction diverges from the germline segment, which might be a read error. The chain is built from TRBV11-2 and TRBJ1-4, with 7 bases lining up with TRBD1. CDR3 size: 12 residues. Per the germline V gene, CDR1 is SGHAT and CDR2 is FQNNGV. DNA for the CDR3: TGTGCCAGCAGCTTAGATTGGGGACAGACCGTTTTT. It encodes CASSLDWGQTVF.

The rearrangement joins TRBV7-2 to TRBJ1-3; 10 bases agree with TRBD1. The CDR3 length is 18 residues. Germline CDR1 and CDR2: SGHTA and FQGNSA. V was pared by 3 bases and J by 3 bases, with 11 bases of the junction left unmatched. The CDR3 loop is CASSFFRDRGGFGNTIYF. The CDR3 DNA is TGTGCCAGCAGCTTCTTCCGGGACAGGGGCGGCTTTGGAAACACCATATATTTT.

The chain carries TRBV7-2 and TRBJ2-1; TRBD2 matches 8 bases. The length of the CDR3 is 14 residues. V lost 6 bases to trimming and J lost 3 bases; unmatched junction nucleotides: 4. CDR1 is SGHTA and CDR2 is FQGNSA in the germline V gene. CDR3: CASSARGGYNEQFF. CDR3 in DNA: TGTGCCAGCAGTGCCCGGGGGGGCTACAATGAGCAGTTCTTC.

V is TRBV6-1 and J is TRBJ1-2; D gene ambiguous. Germline assignment: CDR1 MNHNS and CDR2 SASEGT. CDR3 size: 14 residues. V was cut by 0 bases and J by 4 bases, with 9 bases left in between. The CDR3: CASSEATRSYGYTF. Here the CDR3 DNA reads TGTGCCAGCAGTGAAGCCACAAGGTCCTATGGCTACACCTTC.

The DNA of the CDR3 is TGTGCCAGCAGTTACAGGAAGAACACTGAAGCTTTCTTT. It yields the protein CASSYRKNTEAFF. The chain combines TRBV12-3 or TRBV12-4 with TRBJ1-1; maybe TRBD1 (5 bases). V was pared by 4 bases and J by 1 base, with 7 bases between. This CDR3 comprises 13 residues.

J is TRBJ1-1 and V is TRBV5-4; 7 nucleotides agree with TRBD1. Germline CDR1 SGHNT, CDR2 YYREEE (reference sequence). The length of the CDR3 is 15 residues. After removal of 0 bases from V and 1 base from J, the junction contained 3 bases not matched to a gene. CDR3 loop: CASSLEGARNTEAFF. The CDR3 region has the DNA TGTGCCAGCAGCTTGGAGGGGGCGCGGAACACTGAAGCTTTCTTT.

The rearrangement uses TRBV9 and TRBJ2-3; tentative D call: TRBD1 (6 bases). In germline, CDR1 is SGDLS, CDR2 YYNGEE. The CDR3 has 18 amino acids. Trimming shortened V by 0 bases and J by 0 bases, and 17 bases separated the two germline ends. As DNA, the CDR3 is TGTGCCAGCAGCGTAGCTCCGACAGGCGTTACTAGCACAGATACGCAGTATTTT. As protein: CASSVAPTGVTSTDTQYF.

This chain connects TRBV5-1 to TRBJ2-2, with 8 bases fitting TRBD1. The CDR3 loop spans 15 amino acids. In germline, CDR1 is SGHRS, CDR2 YFSETQ. The V and J ends lost 5 bases and 6 bases, in that order; junction bases with no gene match: 9. CDR3: CASRRTGPQSGELFF. The CDR3 DNA follows: TGCGCCAGCAGGCGGACAGGGCCCCAGTCCGGGGAGCTGTTTTTT.

The V call is TRBV18, the J call TRBJ1-1; D unclear. The CDR3 consists of 13 residues. CDR1 is KGHSH, CDR2 LQKENI, per germline. The V and J ends lost 4 bases and 7 bases respectively, with 13 bases between them. CDR3 residues: CASSHGNKNEAFF. In nucleotides, the CDR3 is TGTGCCAGCTCACACGGGAACAAGAATGAAGCTTTCTTT.

The V and J genes are TRBV2 and TRBJ1-3, with D possibly TRBD1 on 6 matching bases. CDR1 is SNHLY and CDR2 is FYNNEI in the germline V gene. CDR3 size: 13 residues. V dropped 8 bases and J dropped 2 bases, with 10 bases sitting between them. The CDR3 loop reads CASGTFAGNTIYF. DNA of the CDR3: TGTGCCAGCGGGACATTTGCTGGAAACACCATATATTTT.

The chain combines TRBV18 with TRBJ1-2; tentative D call: TRBD1 (5 bases). Germline lookup yields CDR1 KGHSH and CDR2 LQKENI. The CDR3 contains 14 residues. Trimming removed 1 base at V and 9 bases at J, with 15 bases between. CDR3 in DNA: TGTGCCAGCTCACCACAGAGGGACTTCCAGAGCTACACCTTC. Protein: CASSPQRDFQSYTF.

The chain employs TRBV27 and TRBJ1-6; TRBD1 aligns across 8 bases. The V and J ends lost 5 bases and 7 bases, in that order; junction bases with no gene match: 4. This CDR3 is built from 14 residues. Germline lookup yields CDR1 MNHEY and CDR2 SMNVEV (reference sequence). CDR3 region: CASSLDRVNSPLHF. DNA for the CDR3: TGTGCCAGCAGTCTGGACAGGGTAAATTCACCCCTCCACTTT.

This rearrangement joins TRBV7-6 to TRBJ1-2; 8 bases line up with TRBD1. The CDR3 length is 18 residues. Germline-derived CDR1 and CDR2 are SGHVS and FNYEAQ. V lost 1 base, J lost 1 base, and 11 bases stayed unmatched. The DNA for the CDR3 is TGTGCCAGCAGCTTAGGACATCCAGGGGGCGCGTTTAACTATGGCTACACCTTC. Encoded protein: CASSLGHPGGAFNYGYTF.

The J gene is TRBJ1-2, the V gene TRBV9; D possibly corresponds to TRBD1 (5 bases). The V and J ends lost 5 bases and 2 bases respectively, with 10 bases between them. This CDR3 contains 13 residues. From germline, CDR1 is SGDLS and CDR2 YYNGEE. Here the CDR3 reads CASSNSGNYGYTF. CDR3 nucleotides: TGTGCCAGCAGTAATTCAGGGAACTATGGCTACACCTTC.

V is TRBV11-2 and J is TRBJ2-7; 7 positions agree with TRBD2. The junction had 7 bases not matched to a gene; V was cut back by 4 bases and J by 7 bases. This CDR3 is built from 13 residues. CDR1 is SGHAT and CDR2 is FQNNGV in the germline V gene. The CDR3 loop is CASSSWTRGEQYF. In nucleotides, the CDR3 is TGTGCCAGCAGCTCCTGGACTAGAGGGGAGCAGTACTTC. The full variable domain, in which reference TRBV11-2 and TRBJ2-7 provide the parts outside the CDR3, is EAGVAQSPRYKIIEKRQSVAFWCNPISGHATLYWYQQILGQGPKLLIQFQNNGVVDDSQLPKDRFSAERLKGVDSTLKIQPAKLEDSAVYLCASSSWTRGEQYFGPGTRLTVT.

On this clone itself: The DNA is omitted, as the CDR3 cannot be located on it reliably, and the CDR3 follows TCRdb's listing. This rearrangement joins TRBV19 to TRBJ1-5; the table's D call of TRBD1 was not tested on the DNA. From its first to its last residue, the CDR3 has 16 amino acids. CDR1 and CDR2 from the germline V gene are LNHDA and SQIVND (reference sequence). This CDR3 reads CASSTSGATVGVPQHF.

The gene calls are TRBV19 and TRBJ1-1; D may be TRBD1 (6 bases). CDR1 and CDR2 from the germline V gene are LNHDA and SQIVND (reference sequence). CDR3 length equals 14 residues. Between the trimmed V and J ends, which lost 2 bases and 5 bases, there was a span of 12 bases. CDR3 sequence: CASSISPGDTEAFF. The CDR3 DNA reads as TGTGCCAGTAGTATAAGCCCAGGGGATACTGAAGCTTTCTTT.

The chain carries TRBV7-2 and TRBJ2-2; no definite D call. The CDR3 loop spans 17 amino acids. From germline, CDR1 is SGHTA and CDR2 FQGNSA. Trimming pared 2 bases from V and 2 bases from J, leaving 15 bases between. The CDR3 here is CASSLKYSLDNTGELFF. The CDR3 region has the DNA TGTGCCAGCAGCTTAAAATACTCGCTAGATAACACCGGGGAGCTGTTTTTT.

The chain employs TRBV4-2 and TRBJ1-6; D possibly corresponds to TRBD1 (6 bases). Between the trimmed V and J ends, which lost 0 bases and 8 bases, there was a span of 14 bases. The CDR3 has 16 residues. CDR1 is LGHNA, CDR2 YNFKEQ, per germline. The CDR3 nucleotides are TGTGCCAGCAGCCAAGATTTGGGGGCTTTGGATTCACCCCTCCACTTT. Protein sequence: CASSQDLGALDSPLHF.

This clone was seen only a few times. V gene TRBV15 combines with J gene TRBJ1-4; D might be TRBD1 (6 bases). Germline values: CDR1 LNHNV, CDR2 YYDKDF (reference sequence). The CDR3 extends over 15 amino acids. V was pared by 5 bases and J by 2 bases, with 12 bases between. CDR3 loop: CATSSSRGTNEKLFF. The CDR3 coding sequence is TGTGCCACCAGCTCATCCAGGGGTACTAATGAAAAACTGTTTTTT.

The gene calls are TRBV6-6 and TRBJ2-5; 8 nucleotides match TRBD1. Losses at the gene ends were 6 bases for V and 5 bases for J; bases not matched to a gene: 14. CDR3 length equals 16 residues. From germline, CDR1 is MNHNY and CDR2 SVGAGI (reference sequence). As DNA, the CDR3 is TGTGCCAGCAGCCGAACGCCTGGACAGGGAGAGGAGACCCAGTACTTC. Residues: CASSRTPGQGEETQYF.

The chain combines TRBV5-4 with TRBJ2-7, with 7 bases lining up with TRBD1. Germline V gene sequence: CDR1 SGHNT, CDR2 YYREEE (reference sequence). The CDR3 consists of 15 residues. V was clipped by 5 bases and J by 2 bases; unmatched bases: 10. This CDR3 is CASSDRRQGTYEQYF. The CDR3 region has the DNA TGTGCCAGCAGTGACCGGCGACAGGGTACCTACGAGCAGTACTTC.

V usage is TRBV4-1 and J usage is TRBJ1-4; D perhaps matches TRBD1 (6 bases). Looked up from germline, CDR1 is MGHRA and CDR2 is YSYEKL. The CDR3 extends over 19 amino acids. Trimming left V 1 base short and J 0 bases short, with 18 bases between. The CDR3 bases are TGCGCCAGCAGCCAAGGGTACGGGGGGCTAGTTGCAACTAATGAAAAACTGTTTTTT. It specifies CASSQGYGGLVATNEKLFF.

This clone counts as medium-sized. The genes are TRBV29-1 and TRBJ2-2; either TRBD1 or TRBD2 may supply D (5 bases each). The CDR3 runs 12 residues. Germline CDR1 SQVTM, CDR2 ANQGSEA. Trimming removed 7 bases from V and 6 bases from J, with 12 bases in between. The CDR3 loop is CSADLGAGELFF. In nucleotides, the CDR3 is TGCAGCGCGGACCTGGGGGCCGGGGAGCTGTTTTTT.

The chain combines TRBV5-5 with TRBJ2-3; no reliable D call. Germline lookup yields CDR1 SGHKS and CDR2 YYEKEE (reference sequence). CDR3 length: 15 amino acids. Trimming cost V 0 bases and J 2 bases, with 10 bases left between them. CDR3 protein: CASSLDGLPTDTQYF. CDR3 coding DNA: TGTGCCAGCAGCTTGGACGGCCTACCCACAGATACGCAGTATTTT.